This T cell receptor beta chain originates from a study of B cell selection in AIRE deficiency. The CDR3 extends over 19 amino acids. Between the trimmed V and J ends, which lost 1 base and 1 base, there was a span of 17 bases. Germline V gene lookup returns CDR1 LGHNA and CDR2 YNFKEQ. Turning to this clone: What it binds is unknown.

Notes on the study in general: Of 3657 shared Treg TCRbeta sequences, about 32% were healthy-only, over 7% patient-only. CDR3s were shorter in shared Treg sequences, reflecting few non-templated nucleotide insertions.

CD4+CD127+ cells were sorted as the conventional CD4 T cells. Some clones are missing from TCRdb's copy, which holds only in-frame ones; the method was immunoSEQ multiplex PCR. Among tens of thousands of clones listed, 95% to 97% were seen once. The sequencing sample was made of conventional CD4+ T cells sorted from PBMCs. V gene TRBV4-2 combines with J gene TRBJ2-6; D unclear. The receptor was isolated from a human donor with AIRE deficiency. The CDR3 loop is CASSQGTAPIQSGANVLTF. CDR3 DNA: TGTGCCAGCAGCCAAGGGACGGCACCGATCCAATCTGGGGCCAACGTCCTGACTTTC.